These T cell receptor beta chains were read from a single sample in a study of OX40 agonist ivuxolimab in advanced cancers. Using immunoSEQ multiplex PCR, the repertoire was profiled, and TCRdb retains in-frame clones only, with some absent. In the table there are 14,000 or so clones, around four fifths of which are singletons. Specimen: CD4+ or CD8+ T cells sorted from blood, collected in a trial of the OX40 agonist ivuxolimab. These receptors all come from an adult with an advanced solid tumor such as melanoma, head and neck, liver or kidney cancer. CDR3s include the opening cysteine and the closing phenylalanine or tryptophan. D genes are given only for firm matches. Clone size, where shown, is once, few, many, or a class for clones that have expanded.

j_call: TRBJ2-5; d_call: NA; v_call: TRBV6-6; clone_size: few; cdr3_nt: TGTGCCAGCAGTTACTCCGGGTCCCCAGAGACCCAGTACTTC; cdr3_aa: CASSYSGSPETQYF
j_call: TRBJ2-3; d_call: NA; v_call: TRBV27; clone_size: few; cdr3_nt: TGTGCCAGCAGTTTAGCCGTAGGGAGGTACACAGATACGCAGTATTTT; cdr3_aa: CASSLAVGRYTDTQYF
j_call: TRBJ2-2; d_call: NA; v_call: TRBV28; clone_size: few; cdr3_nt: TGTGCCAGCAGTACCCTCTTTGGGGGATTTCTAACACCCGGGGAGCTGTTTTTT; cdr3_aa: CASSTLFGGFLTPGELFF
j_call: TRBJ2-1; d_call: TRBD2; v_call: TRBV30; clone_size: NA; cdr3_nt: TGTGCCTACGACCCTAGCGGAGCCTACAATGAGCAGTTCTTC; cdr3_aa: CAYDPSGAYNEQFF
j_call: TRBJ2-1; d_call: NA; v_call: TRBV6-6; clone_size: NA; cdr3_nt: TGTGCCAGCAAACTAGAGATTGAGCAGTTCTTC; cdr3_aa: CASKLEIEQFF
j_call: TRBJ2-7; d_call: TRBD2; v_call: TRBV4-3; clone_size: NA; cdr3_nt: TGCGCCAGCAGCCAAGCCCGGGAGGGCACCTACGAGCAGTACTTC; cdr3_aa: CASSQAREGTYEQYF
j_call: TRBJ2-3; d_call: TRBD2; v_call: TRBV2; clone_size: NA; cdr3_nt: TGTGCCAGCAACACCGGGAGGAGCACAGATACGCAGTATTTT; cdr3_aa: CASNTGRSTDTQYF
j_call: TRBJ1-5; d_call: TRBD1; v_call: TRBV5-1; clone_size: once; cdr3_nt: TGCGCCAGCAGCCTCGGGACAGCTGCTAATCAGCCCCAGCATTTT; cdr3_aa: CASSLGTAANQPQHF
j_call: TRBJ1-6; d_call: NA; v_call: TRBV10-3; clone_size: once; cdr3_nt: TGTGCCATCAGTGAGGACCGCGTCGGGGGTTCCTATAATTCACCCCTCCACTTT; cdr3_aa: CAISEDRVGGSYNSPLHF
j_call: TRBJ2-5; d_call: TRBD1; v_call: TRBV9; clone_size: few; cdr3_nt: TGTGCCAGCAGCGTAGCGGACAGGGGGCTAGCGGTTGCCCAAGAGACCCAGTACTTC; cdr3_aa: CASSVADRGLAVAQETQYF
j_call: TRBJ1-5; d_call: NA; v_call: TRBV6-5; clone_size: NA; cdr3_nt: TGTGCCAGCAGTTACGGGCGGGGAGGCAATCAGCCCCAGCATTTT; cdr3_aa: CASSYGRGGNQPQHF
j_call: TRBJ2-1; d_call: NA; v_call: TRBV9; clone_size: NA; cdr3_nt: TGTGCCAGCAGCGTAGTTTCTCGTGAGAGGGAGGACTACAATGAGCAGTTCTTC; cdr3_aa: CASSVVSREREDYNEQFF
j_call: TRBJ1-5; d_call: NA; v_call: TRBV4-3; clone_size: NA; cdr3_nt: TGCGCCAGCAGCCAAGATCGGAGTTCCAATCAGCCCCAGCATTTT; cdr3_aa: CASSQDRSSNQPQHF
j_call: TRBJ1-5; d_call: NA; v_call: TRBV19; clone_size: few; cdr3_nt: TGTGCCAGTAGGGACGTTGGGGCTGGTTCTCCCCAGCATTTT; cdr3_aa: CASRDVGAGSPQHF
j_call: TRBJ2-7; d_call: NA; v_call: TRBV13; clone_size: NA; cdr3_nt: TGTGCCAGCAGCTCGGGGGGCCCCGAACTGGGCGAGCAGTACTTC; cdr3_aa: CASSSGGPELGEQYF
j_call: TRBJ2-7; d_call: NA; v_call: TRBV7-5; clone_size: NA; cdr3_nt: TGTGTCAGAAGCTACCCGCGGGACAGGGGGACCTTAACATCCTACGAGCAGTACTTC; cdr3_aa: CVRSYPRDRGTLTSYEQYF
j_call: TRBJ1-4; d_call: NA; v_call: TRBV7-2; clone_size: few; cdr3_nt: TGTGCCAGCTGGGGAGGGGCTAATGAAAAACTGTTTTTT; cdr3_aa: CASWGGANEKLFF
j_call: TRBJ2-5; d_call: TRBD2; v_call: TRBV5-6; clone_size: NA; cdr3_nt: TGTGCCAGCAGCCCCGGGGGGACGGGTAGACAAGAGACCCAGTACTTC; cdr3_aa: CASSPGGTGRQETQYF